Following are 32 T cell receptor beta chains from one sample sequenced in a study of CD8 T cells in Susac syndrome. An amount of RNA that ranged from roughly 0.5 to 1 ug was reverse transcribed with random hexamers. TCRdb analysed the immunoSEQ multiplex PCR reads with MiXCR anew, one entry per CDR3 protein. Of 130,000 or so distinct CDR3 sequences in the sample, around 85% are singletons; the top ten hold roughly 0.53%. Sequencing was performed on CD8+ T cells from PBMCs. Receptor source: a human donor with multiple sclerosis.

The genes are TRBV12-3 or TRBV12-4 and TRBJ1-5; D is possibly TRBD1 (6 bases). Trimming cost V 8 bases and J 4 bases, with 9 bases left between them. The CDR3 loop spans 12 amino acids. Here the CDR3 reads CASGTGNQPQHF. CDR3 DNA: TGTGCCAGCGGAACAGGGAATCAGCCCCAGCATTTT.

This clonotype showed up just a few times. The gene calls are TRBV19 and TRBJ2-7; D might be TRBD1 (6 bases). The V gene lost 5 bases and the J gene lost 1 base, with 12 bases spanning the gap. CDR1 and CDR2 from the germline V gene are LNHDA and SQIVND (reference sequence). The CDR3 sequence is 14 residues long. CDR3 sequence (DNA): TGTGCCAGTAGTCCCGGACAGAAATCCTACGAGCAGTACTTC. Amino acids: CASSPGQKSYEQYF.

This clonotype came up a few times. The chain carries TRBV5-4 and TRBJ1-2; no firm D call. The CDR3 consists of 14 residues. Germline assignment: CDR1 SGHNT and CDR2 YYREEE (reference sequence). V lost 3 bases and J 6 bases, leaving 15 bases between the germline ends. CDR3 loop: CASSSGPAIDGYTF. In DNA, the CDR3 is TGTGCCAGCAGCTCAGGCCCCGCGATTGATGGCTACACCTTC.

This chain uses TRBV19 with TRBJ2-7; D ambiguous. The CDR3 spans 11 residues. Germline V gives CDR1 LNHDA, CDR2 SQIVND (reference sequence). V shed 4 bases and J shed 7 bases, with 8 bases lying between them. DNA of the CDR3: TGTGCCAGTAGTAACGGGCTTGAGCAGTACTTC. It encodes CASSNGLEQYF. Variable domain in full (rest from reference TRBV19 and TRBJ2-7): DGGITQSPKYLFRKEGQNVTLSCEQNLNHDAMYWYRQDPGQGLRLIYYSQIVNDFQKGDIAEGYSVSREKKESFPLTVTSAQKNPTAFYLCASSNGLEQYFGPGTRLTVT.

This chain uses TRBV12-3 or TRBV12-4 with TRBJ2-3; D is perhaps TRBD1 (6 bases). This CDR3 spans 16 amino acids. V lost 5 bases, J lost 0 bases, and 15 bases lay in between. The CDR3 reads CASSPGQTTSTDTQYF. In nucleotides, the CDR3 is TGTGCCAGCAGTCCTGGACAGACAACTAGCACAGATACGCAGTATTTT.

This chain uses TRBV21-1 with TRBJ2-7. TRBV21-1 is marked as a pseudogene. The CDR3 is 13 amino acids. For the CDR3, the DNA is TGTGCCATCAGGACACCTACCTCCTACGAGCAGTACGTC. Translated: CAIRTPTSYEQYV.

The chain recombines TRBV9 with TRBJ1-2; D may be TRBD1 (5 bases). Germline V gene lookup returns CDR1 SGDLS and CDR2 YYNGEE. The V and J ends lost 3 bases and 1 base respectively, with 19 bases between them. The CDR3 spans 17 residues. CDR3 bases: TGTGCCAGCAGCGCCCCATGTCGGGACGGTGATAACTATGGCTACACCTTC. Its protein product is CASSAPCRDGDNYGYTF.

CDR3 in DNA: TGTGCCAGCAGCGTAGACTGGGGCAATGAGCAGTTCTTC. Protein product: CASSVDWGNEQFF. The chain combines TRBV9 with TRBJ2-1, with no clear D. Germline CDR1 SGDLS, CDR2 YYNGEE. The CDR3 has 13 amino acids. V dropped 0 bases and J dropped 6 bases, with 7 bases sitting between them.

The chain uses TRBV6-5 and TRBJ1-4; TRBD1 might be the D (5 bases). The V gene lost 6 bases and the J gene lost 8 bases, with 10 bases spanning the gap. This CDR3 comprises 12 residues. Germline values: CDR1 MNHEY, CDR2 SVGAGI. The CDR3 region is CASRGGEEKLFF. The CDR3 bases are TGTGCCAGCAGGGGGGGGGAGGAAAAACTGTTTTTT.

The chain uses TRBV20-1 and TRBJ1-1, with D perhaps matching TRBD1 (5 bases). V gave up 2 bases and J gave up 5 bases, with 9 bases separating them. The V gene's germline CDR1 is DFQATT and CDR2 SNEGSKA (reference sequence). The CDR3 is made up of 12 amino acids. The CDR3 loop is CSARMGETEAFF. CDR3 DNA sequence: TGCAGTGCTAGAATGGGGGAGACTGAAGCTTTCTTT.

With regard to this clonotype: At one boundary the junction diverges from the germline segment, which might be a read error. The J gene is TRBJ1-1, the V gene TRBV14; D unresolved. The CDR3 covers 15 residues. The germline gives CDR1 SGHDN, CDR2 FVKESK. The CDR3 DNA is TGTGCCAGCAGCCAAGATCCGGTCCTGAACACTAAAGCTTTCTTT. Translation: CASSQDPVLNTKAFF.

The chain uses TRBV27 and TRBJ1-2, with D possibly being TRBD1 (5 bases). Germline CDR1 is MNHEY and CDR2 is SMNVEV (reference sequence). V gave up 0 bases and J gave up 4 bases, with 18 bases separating them. CDR3 length: 17 residues. The CDR3 loop reads CASSLSGMGVRIYGYTF. DNA of the CDR3: TGTGCCAGCAGTTTATCTGGTATGGGGGTAAGGATCTATGGCTACACCTTC.

The V call is TRBV2, the J call TRBJ2-7; the D gene is possibly TRBD1 (5 bases). Germline loops: CDR1 SNHLY, CDR2 FYNNEI. The CDR3 is made up of 13 amino acids. Trimming removed 4 bases at V and 5 bases at J, with 12 bases between. CDR3: CASSGPPRDEQYF. For the CDR3, the DNA is TGTGCCAGCAGTGGCCCCCCCAGGGACGAGCAGTACTTC. Filled out from reference TRBV2 and TRBJ2-7, the complete variable domain reads EPEVTQTPSHQVTQMGQEVILRCVPISNHLYFYWYRQILGQKVEFLVSFYNNEISEKSEIFDDQFSVERPDGSNFTLKIRSTKLEDSAMYFCASSGPPRDEQYFGPGTRLTVT.

The rearrangement uses TRBV6-6 and TRBJ2-7, with TRBD1 as a possible D gene (5 bases). The CDR3 contains 14 residues. Germline V CDR1 and CDR2: MNHNY, SVGAGI (reference sequence). The V end lost 7 bases, the J end lost 4 bases, and 17 bases lay between the germline ends. The CDR3 sequence: CASNLSPRAYEQYV. The CDR3, as DNA: TGTGCCAGCAACCTTTCCCCCAGGGCTTACGAGCAGTACGTC.

V is TRBV2 and J is TRBJ2-7; D is possibly TRBD1 (6 bases). The CDR3 extends over 14 amino acids. The ends were cut back, 7 bases at V and 2 bases at J, with 15 bases in the middle. Germline V gene sequence: CDR1 SNHLY, CDR2 FYNNEI. The CDR3 nucleotides read TGTGCCAGCAATGACCGGGACACCCCCTACGAGCAGTACTTC. Encoded protein: CASNDRDTPYEQYF.

The chain's CDR3 is CASRQGTETEETQYF. The CDR3 coding sequence is TGTGCCAGCAGACAAGGGACGGAAACCGAAGAGACCCAGTACTTC. V gene TRBV28 combines with J gene TRBJ2-5; possibly TRBD1 or TRBD2 for D (5 bases each). The germline V and J ends were trimmed by 6 bases and 3 bases, with 17 bases remaining between them. The germline V gene has CDR1 MDHEN and CDR2 SYDVKM. CDR3 length: 15 amino acids.

V gene TRBV12-3 or TRBV12-4 combines with J gene TRBJ2-1; the D gene could be TRBD1 or TRBD2 (6 bases each). The V end lost 5 bases, the J end lost 6 bases, and 17 bases lay between the germline ends. The CDR3 has 15 amino acids. In DNA form, the CDR3 reads TGTGCCAGCAGTCCCTACGGGGGCCCAGGCAATGAGCAGTTCTTC. The encoded protein is CASSPYGGPGNEQFF.

As regards this clonotype: No conserved phenylalanine or tryptophan ends this CDR3, so it is likely a read error. The chain links TRBV12-3 or TRBV12-4 to TRBJ2-5; 9 bases match TRBD2. The CDR3 totals 14 residues. The CDR3 nucleotides read TGCGCCAGCAGGTCTAGCGGGGAAGCTGAGACCCAGTACCTC. Amino acids: CASRSSGEAETQYL.

The CDR3, as DNA: TGTGCCAGCAGTTCACCCTTAACGGAGGGAGGATGGGAGCAGTACGTC. Protein: CASSSPLTEGGWEQYV. The rearrangement joins TRBV6-2 or TRBV6-3 to TRBJ2-7, with D perhaps matching TRBD2 (6 bases). Deletions cut 4 bases from V and 7 bases from J, with 23 bases between. The CDR3 runs to 16 residues. CDR1 and CDR2 from the germline V gene are MNHEY and SVGEGT.

V and J are TRBV9 and TRBJ1-5, with a weak D call TRBD1 (6 bases). V lost 0 bases to trimming and J lost 6 bases, with 10 bases between them. Per germline, CDR1 SGDLS and CDR2 YYNGEE. CDR3 length equals 14 residues. CDR3 in DNA: TGTGCCAGCAGCGTAGAGGGGGTTGGTCAGCCCCAGCATTTT. Residues: CASSVEGVGQPQHF.

The chain is built from TRBV25-1 and TRBJ1-1; tentatively, D is TRBD1 (5 bases). The ends were cut back, 4 bases at V and 9 bases at J, with 21 bases in the middle. CDR1 MGHDK and CDR2 SYGVNS come from the germline V gene. There are 15 residues in the CDR3. The CDR3 DNA sequence: TGTGCCAGCAGTGGCCCCCCGACACGGGGGGAGCAAGCTTTCTTT. It specifies CASSGPPTRGEQAFF.

The V and J genes are TRBV19 and TRBJ2-7, with D possibly being TRBD2 (6 bases). Trimming shortened V by 5 bases and J by 2 bases, and 13 bases separated the two germline ends. Germline CDR1 reads LNHDA; CDR2 reads SQIVND (reference sequence). The CDR3 contains 14 residues. The CDR3 is CASSESGTPYEQYF. As DNA, the CDR3 is TGTGCCAGTAGTGAATCCGGGACTCCCTACGAGCAGTACTTC.

This clonotype was seen only a few times. The J gene is TRBJ1-3, the V gene TRBV5-1; no definite D call. CDR1 SGHRS and CDR2 YFSETQ come from the germline V gene. The length of the CDR3 is 12 residues. V lost 1 base and J 3 bases, leaving 2 bases between the germline ends. The CDR3, as DNA: TGCGCCAGCAGCTTGAATGGAAACACCATATATTTT. Amino acids: CASSLNGNTIYF.

The chain joins TRBV4-3 to TRBJ1-1; possibly TRBD1 for D (5 bases). CDR1 is LGHNA, CDR2 YSLEER, per germline. The CDR3 totals 14 residues. Trimming pared 4 bases from V and 5 bases from J, leaving 14 bases between. The CDR3 protein is CASSPFTGGTEAFF. CDR3 nucleotide sequence: TGCGCCAGCAGCCCATTTACCGGGGGGACTGAAGCTTTCTTT.

CDR3 bases: TGCGCCAGCAGTGAGCGGCTAGCGGGAAACGAGCAGTACGTC. Protein product: CASSERLAGNEQYV. The chain recombines TRBV10-2 with TRBJ2-7; TRBD2 matches at 9 bases. This CDR3 is built from 14 residues. Per the germline V gene, CDR1 is WSHSY and CDR2 is SAAADI. Trimming cost V 2 bases and J 5 bases; bases outside gene matches: 4.

The chain couples TRBV6-1 to TRBJ2-7; TRBD2 is a possible D gene (6 bases). Germline V lookup: CDR1 MNHNS, CDR2 SASEGT. This CDR3 has 13 residues. V lost 3 bases and J lost 3, with 9 bases in between. CDR3 amino acids: CASSEVADYEQYV. DNA of the CDR3: TGTGCCAGCAGTGAGGTAGCGGACTACGAGCAGTACGTC.

The chain uses TRBV18 and TRBJ1-1, with D unclear. V was trimmed by 6 bases and J by 5 bases, leaving 16 bases between them. In germline, CDR1 is KGHSH, CDR2 LQKENI. There are 14 residues in the CDR3. The CDR3 DNA sequence: TGTGCCAGCTCGCGCATAGGCGGGGAGACTGAAGCTTTCTTT. This sequence encodes CASSRIGGETEAFF.

This chain connects TRBV20-1 to TRBJ2-3; 14 positions agree with TRBD2. CDR1 and CDR2 from the germline V gene are DFQATT and SNEGSKA (reference sequence). The CDR3 is 16 amino acids. The trim removed 3 bases at V and 6 bases at J, leaving 8 bases unmatched. The CDR3 protein is CSARGTSGSFVDTQYF. The CDR3 nucleotides are TGCAGTGCTAGGGGGACTAGCGGGAGTTTTGTGGATACGCAGTATTTT.

The V gene is TRBV5-1, the J gene TRBJ2-7; tentative D call: TRBD2 (5 bases). There are 14 residues in the CDR3. CDR1 SGHRS and CDR2 YFSETQ come from the germline V gene. V was pared by 0 bases and J by 3 bases, with 10 bases between. CDR3 sequence reads: CASSLGGPYYEQYF. CDR3 nucleotide sequence: TGCGCCAGCAGCTTGGGAGGGCCATACTACGAGCAGTACTTC. The full variable domain, rest sourced from reference TRBV5-1 and TRBJ2-7, is KAGVTQTPRYLIKTRGQQVTLSCSPISGHRSVSWYQQTPGQGLQFLFEYFSETQRNKGNFPGRFSGRQFSNSRSEMNVSTLELGDSALYLCASSLGGPYYEQYFGPGTRLTVT.

V gene TRBV5-4 combines with J gene TRBJ1-1; D is unclear. The V end lost 0 bases, the J end lost 8 bases, and 5 bases lay between the germline ends. Germline loops: CDR1 SGHNT, CDR2 YYREEE (reference sequence). The CDR3 has 11 amino acids. Written as DNA, the CDR3 is TGTGCCAGCAGCTTGGCCGGGGAAGCTTTCTTT. Translating gives CASSLAGEAFF.

This chain links TRBV4-3 with TRBJ1-1; unclear D gene. Germline CDR1 is LGHNA and CDR2 is YSLEER. Trimming shortened V by 0 bases and J by 1 base, and 12 bases separated the two germline ends. CDR3 length: 16 residues. The CDR3 DNA reads as TGCGCCAGCAGCCAAGAGGTTTGGCAGACGAACACTGAAGCTTTCTTT. Protein sequence: CASSQEVWQTNTEAFF.

This chain joins TRBV12-3 or TRBV12-4 and TRBJ2-6; no reliable D call. The length of the CDR3 is 16 residues. V was clipped by 5 bases and J by 1 base, with 12 bases between them. The DNA of the CDR3 is TGTGCCAGCAGTCTATTCAATCCTTCTGGGGCCAACGTCCTGACTTTC. Its protein product is CASSLFNPSGANVLTF.